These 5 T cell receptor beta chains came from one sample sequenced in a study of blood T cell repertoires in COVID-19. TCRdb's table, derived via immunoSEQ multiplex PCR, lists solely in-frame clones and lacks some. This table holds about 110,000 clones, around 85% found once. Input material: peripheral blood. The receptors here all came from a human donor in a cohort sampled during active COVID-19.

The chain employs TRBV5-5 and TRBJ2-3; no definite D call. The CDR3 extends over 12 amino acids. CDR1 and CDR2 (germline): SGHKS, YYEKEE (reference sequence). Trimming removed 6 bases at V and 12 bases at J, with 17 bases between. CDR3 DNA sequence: TGTGCCAGCAACCGAATCGGGTATCCCCAGTATTTT. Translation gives CASNRIGYPQYF.

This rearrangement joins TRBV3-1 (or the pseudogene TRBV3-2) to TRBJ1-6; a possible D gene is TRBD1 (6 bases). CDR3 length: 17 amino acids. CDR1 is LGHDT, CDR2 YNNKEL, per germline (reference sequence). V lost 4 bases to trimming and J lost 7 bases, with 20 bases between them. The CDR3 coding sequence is TGTGCCAGCAGCCCCTTCTTGACACAGGGTCCAAATTCACCCCTCCACTTT. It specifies CASSPFLTQGPNSPLHF.

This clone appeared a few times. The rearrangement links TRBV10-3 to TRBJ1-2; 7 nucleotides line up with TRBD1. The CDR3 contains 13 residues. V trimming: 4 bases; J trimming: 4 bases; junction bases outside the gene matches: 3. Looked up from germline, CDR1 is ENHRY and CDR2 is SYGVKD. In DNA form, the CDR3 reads TGTGCCATCAGTGCGGGACAGTCCTATGGCTACACCTTC. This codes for CAISAGQSYGYTF.

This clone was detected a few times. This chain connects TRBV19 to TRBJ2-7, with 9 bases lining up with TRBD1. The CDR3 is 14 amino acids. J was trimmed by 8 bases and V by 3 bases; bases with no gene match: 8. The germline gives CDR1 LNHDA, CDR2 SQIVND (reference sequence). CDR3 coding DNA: TGTGCCAGTAGTATCGGACAGGGGTCGAGGAAGCAGTACTTC. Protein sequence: CASSIGQGSRKQYF.

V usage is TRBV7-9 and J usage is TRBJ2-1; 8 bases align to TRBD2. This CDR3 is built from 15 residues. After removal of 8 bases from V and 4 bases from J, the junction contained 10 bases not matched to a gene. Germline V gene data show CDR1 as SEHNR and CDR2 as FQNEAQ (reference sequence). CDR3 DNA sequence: TGTGCCAGCCCGCCTACAAGCGGGGGTTACAATGAGCAGTTCTTC. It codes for CASPPTSGGYNEQFF.